Sequencing of this T cell receptor beta chain was carried out in a study of T cell responses to AZD1222 COVID-19 vaccine. Study overall: Combined were second doses at about 4 or about 12 weeks. The study's findings and limits: Spike-specific TCR breadth and depth went up after people got two AZD1222 doses. The CD4 TCRs associated with vaccination extended across spike and predominated at 160-218 and 743-854. Just a handful of AZD1222 recipients tested seropositive at baseline.

This clone was counted once. Its antigen is still unknown. Generated by immunoSEQ multiplex PCR, the TCRdb table keeps only in-frame clones and is missing some. The sample lists approximately 200,000 clones; 85% to 90% were seen once. CDR1 is SGHDN, CDR2 FVKESK, per germline. The V end lost 4 bases, the J end lost 2 bases, and 15 bases lay between the germline ends. This CDR3 has 16 residues. This specimen consisted of peripheral blood, obtained on day 0 of AZD1222 vaccination. The TCR comes from an adult in good health. The chain recombines TRBV14 with TRBJ2-1; a weak D match, TRBD1 (7 bases). The CDR3, as DNA: TGTGCCAGCAGCCGAAGACAGGGAGGCCCCTACAATGAGCAGTTCTTC. The encoded protein is CASSRRQGGPYNEQFF.